Below, 20 T cell receptor beta chains from the same sample are listed, as sequenced in a study of cytomegalovirus exposure and HLA in healthy donors. PCR primers comprised 60 Vbeta and 13 Jbeta primers. Generated by immunoSEQ multiplex PCR, the TCRdb table keeps only in-frame clones and is missing some. Of around 120,000 clones listed, approximately 80% are singletons. The sequenced material came from PBMCs. The receptor set was obtained from a man aged 45-60 years in good health and CMV-seronegative.

The chain couples TRBV5-1 to TRBJ2-1; the D is unclear. Germline V gene lookup returns CDR1 SGHRS and CDR2 YFSETQ. The CDR3 contains 13 residues. Trimming removed 4 bases from V and 4 bases from J, with 9 bases in between. CDR3 DNA sequence: TGCGCCAGCAGCCAGACTGGGTACAATGAGCAGTTCTTC. Translating it yields CASSQTGYNEQFF.

This clone was detected once. This chain joins TRBV4-2 and TRBJ2-7, with D possibly matching TRBD2 (5 bases). This CDR3 is built from 14 residues. The germline gives CDR1 LGHNA, CDR2 YNFKEQ. V gave up 0 bases and J gave up 3 bases, with 9 bases separating them. The CDR3 bases are TGTGCCAGCAGCCAAGAGGGAGCGGTCTACGAGCAGTACTTC. Its translation is CASSQEGAVYEQYF.

Comment on this clone: Other DNA sequences of this sample code for an identical CDR3. The CDR3 region has the DNA TGTGCCAGCAGCAAAATCGAACTGGGACAGGCAAACACTGAAGCTTTCTTT. Translated: CASSKIELGQANTEAFF. V gene TRBV7-6 combines with J gene TRBJ1-1; 8 bases are shared with TRBD1. Germline CDR1 is SGHVS and CDR2 is FNYEAQ. J was trimmed by 2 bases and V by 5 bases; bases with no gene match: 13. There are 17 residues in the CDR3.

The rearrangement uses TRBV5-4 and TRBJ2-4, with D possibly matching TRBD2 (6 bases). The CDR3 loop spans 14 amino acids. The ends were cut back, 4 bases at V and 0 bases at J, with 8 bases in the middle. The germline CDR1 and CDR2 sequences are SGHNT and YYREEE (reference sequence). The CDR3 nucleotides are TGTGCCAGCAGCCCGGGACTAGCCAAAAACATTCAGTACTTC. Encoded protein: CASSPGLAKNIQYF.

As DNA, the CDR3 is TGTGCCACCAGTCTGCGCGGCCCCGCGAACACTGAAGCTTTCTTT. It specifies CATSLRGPANTEAFF. The chain carries TRBV15 and TRBJ1-1; D gene uncertain. The CDR3 spans 15 residues. Germline V gene lookup returns CDR1 LNHNV and CDR2 YYDKDF (reference sequence). Trimming pared 6 bases from V and 1 base from J, leaving 15 bases between. Variable domain in full (rest from reference TRBV15 and TRBJ1-1): DAMVIQNPRYQVTQFGKPVTLSCSQTLNHNVMYWYQQKSSQAPKLLFHYYDKDFNNEADTPDNFQSRRPNTSFCFLDIRSPGLGDTAMYLCATSLRGPANTEAFFGQGTRLTVV.

The chain recombines TRBV7-8 with TRBJ2-5; D is possibly TRBD2 (5 bases). The CDR3 loop spans 14 amino acids. V was shortened by 4 bases and J by 1 base, with 10 bases between the two germline ends. The germline V gene encodes CDR1 SGHVS and CDR2 FQNEAQ. CDR3 amino acids: CASSSSEVQETQYF. CDR3 coding DNA: TGTGCCAGCAGCTCCTCGGAGGTCCAAGAGACCCAGTACTTC.

V usage is TRBV18 and J usage is TRBJ1-5; 8 bases are a match to TRBD1. Per germline, CDR1 KGHSH and CDR2 LQKENI. Trimming cost V 8 bases and J 2 bases; bases outside gene matches: 2. There are 13 residues in the CDR3. The CDR3, as DNA: TGTGCCAGCGCGACAGGGGGCAATCAGCCCCAGCATTTT. Protein sequence: CASATGGNQPQHF.

The V gene is TRBV6-5, the J gene TRBJ1-1; D remains ambiguous. V was trimmed by 1 base and J by 7 bases, leaving 7 bases between them. The CDR3 spans 12 residues. The germline V gene encodes CDR1 MNHEY and CDR2 SVGAGI. The CDR3 DNA reads TGTGCCAGCAGTTACTTTGGTAGTGAAGCTTTCTTT. It specifies CASSYFGSEAFF.

V is TRBV5-1 and J is TRBJ2-5; D not certain. Germline CDR1 SGHRS, CDR2 YFSETQ. The CDR3 runs 14 residues. V lost 4 bases and J 5 bases, leaving 15 bases between the germline ends. The CDR3 DNA reads as TGCGCCAGCAGCCCCGGAGAGGTCGGGGAGACCCAGTACTTC. Encoded protein: CASSPGEVGETQYF.

The chain has TRBV6-5 and TRBJ2-1; 8 bases match TRBD2. In germline, CDR1 is MNHEY, CDR2 SVGAGI. The CDR3 is 12 amino acids. Trimming at V came to 9 bases and at J to 8 bases, leaving 6 bases not matched to a gene. The CDR3 region is CARKRGGHEQFF. The CDR3 DNA sequence: TGTGCCAGAAAACGGGGGGGCCATGAGCAGTTCTTC.

The rearrangement joins TRBV2 to TRBJ1-2; 10 positions match TRBD1. Losses at the gene ends were 5 bases for V and 4 bases for J; bases not matched to a gene: 7. This CDR3 region has 15 residues. Germline CDR1 is SNHLY and CDR2 is FYNNEI. CDR3 in DNA: TGTGCCAGCAGTCGGGACAGGGGAGGAGGCTATGGCTACACCTTC. It translates to CASSRDRGGGYGYTF. Combining the CDR3 with reference TRBV2 and TRBJ1-2 gives the whole variable domain EPEVTQTPSHQVTQMGQEVILRCVPISNHLYFYWYRQILGQKVEFLVSFYNNEISEKSEIFDDQFSVERPDGSNFTLKIRSTKLEDSAMYFCASSRDRGGGYGYTFGSGTRLTVV.

The chain is built from TRBV7-2 and TRBJ2-3; weak D call: TRBD2 (6 bases). The CDR3 loop spans 14 amino acids. Germline V gene data show CDR1 as SGHTA and CDR2 as FQGNSA. Trimming stripped 2 bases from V and 6 bases from J, with 12 bases between. For the CDR3, the DNA is TGTGCCAGCAGCTTACTAGCGATGATGGATACGCAGTATTTT. The encoded protein is CASSLLAMMDTQYF.

The rearrangement uses TRBV5-1 and TRBJ2-3; 7 positions agree with TRBD2. The V and J ends lost 2 bases and 0 bases, in that order; junction bases with no gene match: 6. Germline V gene data show CDR1 as SGHRS and CDR2 as YFSETQ. There are 16 residues in the CDR3. CDR3 DNA: TGCGCCAGCAGCTTACTAGCGCCGACTAGCACAGATACGCAGTATTTT. Its translation is CASSLLAPTSTDTQYF.

The chain recombines TRBV2 with TRBJ1-2; TRBD1 matches 7 bases. Trimming removed 3 bases from V and 2 bases from J; junction bases left unmatched: 6. The CDR3 has 15 amino acids. Germline loops: CDR1 SNHLY, CDR2 FYNNEI. Here the CDR3 DNA reads TGTGCCAGCAGTGAGACAGGGACTCTAAACTATGGCTACACCTTC. Encoded protein: CASSETGTLNYGYTF.

This clone was seen a single time. CDR3 sequence (DNA): TGCGCCAGCAGCTCAATGGCGGGGGGATCATACGATACGCAGTATTTT. Residues: CASSSMAGGSYDTQYF. The chain recombines TRBV5-1 with TRBJ2-3; TRBD2 agrees at 8 bases. There are 16 residues in the CDR3. The germline V gene has CDR1 SGHRS and CDR2 YFSETQ. With V trimmed by 3 bases and J by 6 bases, 12 bases remained unmatched.

The chain links TRBV5-8 to TRBJ2-5; weak D call: TRBD2 (6 bases). Trimming removed 0 bases at V and 9 bases at J, with 12 bases between. The germline gives CDR1 SGHTS, CDR2 YDEGEE. CDR3 length equals 13 residues. The CDR3 loop is CASSLAGRGAQYF. The CDR3, as DNA: TGTGCCAGCAGCTTGGCGGGGCGCGGGGCCCAGTACTTC.

The chain uses TRBV7-3 and TRBJ1-2, with TRBD1 matching 8 bases. V lost 6 bases to trimming and J lost 8 bases; unmatched junction nucleotides: 11. The CDR3 has 14 amino acids. Germline V gene data show CDR1 as SGHTA and CDR2 as FQGTGA. CDR3 bases: TGTGCCAGCAGTCCATACGGGACAGGACGAGGCTACACCTTC. It codes for CASSPYGTGRGYTF.

In the case of this clone: Other nucleotide sequences from this sample produce the same CDR3. This chain uses TRBV7-9 with TRBJ2-1; possibly TRBD2 for D (6 bases). The V gene lost 2 bases and the J gene lost 1 base, with 12 bases spanning the gap. The germline CDR1 and CDR2 sequences are SEHNR and FQNEAQ (reference sequence). This CDR3 is 16 amino acids long. The CDR3 protein is CASSLSLAGSYNEQFF. CDR3 DNA sequence: TGTGCCAGCAGCTTAAGTTTGGCGGGGTCCTACAATGAGCAGTTCTTC.

The rearrangement joins TRBV5-1 to TRBJ2-3, with 11 bases that match TRBD1. Per the germline V gene, CDR1 is SGHRS and CDR2 is YFSETQ. The CDR3 covers 14 residues. J gave up 4 bases and V 4 bases, and 2 bases lay outside the gene matches. The CDR3 here is CASSPGQGADTQYF. For the CDR3, the DNA is TGCGCCAGCAGCCCGGGACAGGGGGCAGATACGCAGTATTTT.

Details on this clone: The same CDR3 can be traced to other DNA sequences in this sample. The chain couples TRBV10-3 to TRBJ2-7; D perhaps matches TRBD2 (6 bases). The CDR3 sequence is 17 residues long. The V end was cut by 0 bases, the J end by 2 bases, with 17 bases between. Germline V gene data show CDR1 as ENHRY and CDR2 as SYGVKD. The chain's CDR3 is CAISESLPGLPTYEQYF. DNA for the CDR3: TGTGCCATCAGTGAGTCGTTACCGGGACTGCCCACCTACGAGCAGTACTTC.